The clone carrying this TCR beta chain showed up just a few times. Its specificity is not known. The sample belongs to a study of T cell repertoires in cytomegalovirus infection. Study in general: Public TCR beta signatures were indicative of both CMV infection and a matching HLA type. Study-level results: Dominant in the ex vivo response were TCR beta clonotypes restricted by HLA-C and specific for CMV. The study identified carriers of CMV plus the relevant HLA from cumulative public TCR beta family frequency.

The germline CDR1 and CDR2 sequences are DFQATT and SNEGSKA (reference sequence). CDR3 size: 13 residues. Trimming removed 3 bases from V and 1 base from J, with 9 bases in between. TCRdb itself ran the reads through MiXCR, one entry per CDR3 protein. Of about 260,000 distinct CDR3 sequences listed, approximately 9% are singletons. This sequence was found in a human donor in good health (CMV status not recorded). Some clones in this sample may be carry-over from other donors' samples. What was sequenced was PBMCs. This rearrangement joins TRBV20-1 to TRBJ1-1; no definite D call. The CDR3 region is CSASRTANTEAFF. CDR3 nucleotides: TGCAGTGCTAGTAGGACGGCGAACACTGAAGCTTTCTTT.